A single sample is the source of the 18 T cell receptor beta chains below, sequenced in a study of control samples from healthy donors and cancer patients. Assay used: immunoSEQ multiplex PCR; TCRdb lists only in-frame clones, some missing. The sample yields 100,000 to 150,000 clones, approximately 92% seen once. Sequencing was carried out using PBMCs. These receptors were taken from an elderly man with head and neck cancer.

The chain recombines TRBV7-2 with TRBJ2-7; D not resolved. Per the germline V gene, CDR1 is SGHTA and CDR2 is FQGNSA. The CDR3 is 13 residues long. Deletions cut 1 base from V and 8 bases from J, with 12 bases between. CDR3 loop: CASSLGPARKQYF. CDR3 coding DNA: TGTGCCAGCAGCTTAGGACCAGCCAGGAAGCAGTACTTC.

V usage is TRBV6-5 and J usage is TRBJ2-7, with a possible D match to TRBD1 (6 bases). Looked up from germline, CDR1 is MNHEY and CDR2 is SVGAGI. The CDR3 extends over 14 amino acids. The ends were cut back, 6 bases at V and 6 bases at J, with 18 bases in the middle. CDR3 sequence: CASRKLQGWAEQYF. The CDR3 DNA reads as TGTGCCAGCAGAAAATTACAGGGATGGGCCGAGCAGTACTTC.

This clone was seen just once. V gene TRBV6-5 combines with J gene TRBJ2-7, with D possibly called TRBD1 or TRBD2 (5 bases each). Germline V gene sequence: CDR1 MNHEY, CDR2 SVGAGI. Trimming removed 7 bases at V and 3 bases at J, with 10 bases between. The length of the CDR3 is 12 residues. CDR3 in amino acids: CASKGEIYEQYF. CDR3 nucleotides: TGTGCCAGCAAAGGGGAGATCTACGAGCAGTACTTC.

To note about this clone: The same CDR3 can be traced to other DNA sequences in this sample. The chain uses TRBV9 and TRBJ2-3; unclear D gene. CDR1 is SGDLS and CDR2 is YYNGEE in the germline V gene. There are 14 residues in the CDR3. The V end lost 1 base, the J end lost 0 bases, and 6 bases lay between the germline ends. CDR3: CASSVWISTDTQYF. The CDR3 DNA follows: TGTGCCAGCAGCGTATGGATTAGCACAGATACGCAGTATTTT.

As concerns this clone: Because the CDR3 is missing its conserved closing phenylalanine or tryptophan, this is likely a read error. The DNA is left out, because the CDR3 cannot be placed on it with certainty; the CDR3 is given as TCRdb lists it. V usage is TRBV3-1 (or the pseudogene TRBV3-2) and J usage is TRBJ1-1. Germline CDR1 is LGHDT and CDR2 is YNNKEL (reference sequence). Both ends counted, the CDR3 spans 11 residues. The CDR3 sequence: CASSRAGVKEV.

The chain's CDR3 is CASSILPDSGANVLTF. For the CDR3, the DNA is TGTGCCAGTAGTATCCTACCGGACTCTGGGGCCAACGTCCTGACTTTC. This chain uses TRBV19 with TRBJ2-6; D is uncertain. Between the trimmed V and J ends, which lost 3 bases and 0 bases, there was a span of 9 bases. The germline V gene has CDR1 LNHDA and CDR2 SQIVND (reference sequence). This CDR3 region has 16 residues.

The chain carries TRBV2 and TRBJ2-7, with D unresolved. Trimming took 3 bases from V and 9 from J, leaving 12 bases between them. The germline CDR1 and CDR2 sequences are SNHLY and FYNNEI. The CDR3 consists of 12 residues. CDR3 DNA: TGTGCCAGCAGTGATCCCGCGAGTGTGCAGTACTTC. Translating gives CASSDPASVQYF.

This sequence joins TRBV27 and TRBJ1-1; D is perhaps TRBD1 (6 bases). This CDR3 has 13 residues. The germline gives CDR1 MNHEY, CDR2 SMNVEV (reference sequence). V lost 5 bases and J 7 bases, leaving 14 bases between the germline ends. In DNA form, the CDR3 reads TGTGCCAGCAGTGAGTCAGGGACACTTGAAGCTTTCTTT. Its translation is CASSESGTLEAFF.

J is TRBJ2-7 and V is TRBV11-2, with D possibly being TRBD1 or TRBD2 (5 bases each). The length of the CDR3 is 11 residues. The germline V gene encodes CDR1 SGHAT and CDR2 FQNNGV. The ends were cut back, 5 bases at V and 11 bases at J, with 13 bases in the middle. CDR3: CASSTGRAEYF. In nucleotides, the CDR3 is TGTGCCAGCAGCACGGGACGCGCCGAGTACTTC.

The V gene is TRBV30, the J gene TRBJ2-6, with 7 bases identical to TRBD2. The CDR3 extends over 17 amino acids. The junction had 7 bases not matched to a gene; V was cut back by 0 bases and J by 2 bases. CDR1 GTSNPN and CDR2 SVGIG come from the germline V gene (reference sequence). CDR3 DNA: TGTGCCTGGAGTGTATCAGTGGGGAGGGCTGGGGCCAACGTCCTGACTTTC. This gives the protein CAWSVSVGRAGANVLTF.

The genes are TRBV18 and TRBJ2-1; 10 nucleotides align to TRBD2. The V segment lost 1 base and the J segment 6 bases; nucleotides outside the gene matches: 12. The V gene's germline CDR1 is KGHSH and CDR2 LQKENI. The CDR3 sequence is 18 residues long. CDR3: CASSPLQEREGRGNEQFF. CDR3 nucleotide sequence: TGTGCCAGCTCACCACTTCAGGAGCGGGAGGGCCGTGGCAATGAGCAGTTCTTC.

This clone was counted a few times. The V call is TRBV7-2, the J call TRBJ1-5; no clear D. Trimming took off 5 bases at V and 0 bases at J, with 11 bases between the two ends. The CDR3 runs 15 residues. In germline, CDR1 is SGHTA, CDR2 FQGNSA. The CDR3 protein is CASSPRGYSNQPQHF. CDR3 coding DNA: TGTGCCAGCAGCCCCCGAGGGTATAGCAATCAGCCCCAGCATTTT. The whole variable domain, filled in from reference TRBV7-2 and TRBJ1-5, reads GAGVSQSPSNKVTEKGKDVELRCDPISGHTALYWYRQSLGQGLEFLIYFQGNSAPDKSGLPSDRFSAERTGGSVSTLTIQRTQQEDSAVYLCASSPRGYSNQPQHFGDGTRLSIL.

This chain connects TRBV29-1 to TRBJ2-1; no clear D. Germline V gene sequence: CDR1 SQVTM, CDR2 ANQGSEA. The length of the CDR3 is 11 residues. The germline V and J ends were trimmed by 4 bases and 4 bases, with 5 bases remaining between them. The DNA of the CDR3 is TGCAGCGTTGGGTTGTACAATGAGCAGTTCTTC. Protein product: CSVGLYNEQFF.

The chain has TRBV27 and TRBJ2-7; D is unclear. Germline-derived CDR1 and CDR2 are MNHEY and SMNVEV (reference sequence). Between the trimmed V and J ends, which lost 7 bases and 6 bases, there was a span of 13 bases. This CDR3 is built from 12 residues. CDR3 loop: CASNSEMGEQYF. CDR3 nucleotides: TGTGCCAGCAATTCCGAGATGGGCGAGCAGTACTTC.

CDR3 bases: TGTGCCAGCAGCCCGGCGGGACTAGCGAGCACCGGGGAGCTGTTTTTT. It codes for CASSPAGLASTGELFF. The chain recombines TRBV7-9 with TRBJ2-2, with 10 bases matching TRBD2. The CDR3 is 16 amino acids. V shed 5 bases, J shed 4 bases, and the junction held 7 bases outside the gene matches. The germline V gene has CDR1 SEHNR and CDR2 FQNEAQ (reference sequence).

The V and J genes are TRBV6-2 or TRBV6-3 and TRBJ2-7; 8 nucleotides align to TRBD2. The CDR3 is 14 residues long. Germline CDR1 and CDR2: MNHEY and SVGEGT. J lost 3 bases, V lost 4 bases, and 5 bases had no gene match. The CDR3 spells CASSSVAGYYEQYF. For the CDR3, the DNA is TGTGCCAGCAGTTCGGTAGCGGGGTACTACGAGCAGTACTTC.

This rearrangement joins TRBV6-6 to TRBJ2-3, with 13 bases matching TRBD2. V gave up 5 bases and J gave up 1 base; unmatched junction bases: 6. Germline CDR1 and CDR2: MNHNY and SVGAGI (reference sequence). The CDR3 consists of 17 residues. The CDR3 protein is CASSPTSGGAGTDTQYF. The CDR3 bases are TGTGCCAGCAGTCCTACTAGCGGGGGGGCAGGCACAGATACGCAGTATTTT.

Notes on this clone: This sample also contains other DNA sequences that code for the same CDR3. The rearrangement uses TRBV19 and TRBJ1-5, with a tentative D call TRBD1 (5 bases). V was clipped by 4 bases and J by 4 bases, with 11 bases between them. The CDR3 spans 14 residues. The germline CDR1 and CDR2 sequences are LNHDA and SQIVND (reference sequence). The CDR3 DNA is TGTGCCAGTAGTACTACAGGAGGGAATCAGCCCCAGCATTTT. It specifies CASSTTGGNQPQHF.